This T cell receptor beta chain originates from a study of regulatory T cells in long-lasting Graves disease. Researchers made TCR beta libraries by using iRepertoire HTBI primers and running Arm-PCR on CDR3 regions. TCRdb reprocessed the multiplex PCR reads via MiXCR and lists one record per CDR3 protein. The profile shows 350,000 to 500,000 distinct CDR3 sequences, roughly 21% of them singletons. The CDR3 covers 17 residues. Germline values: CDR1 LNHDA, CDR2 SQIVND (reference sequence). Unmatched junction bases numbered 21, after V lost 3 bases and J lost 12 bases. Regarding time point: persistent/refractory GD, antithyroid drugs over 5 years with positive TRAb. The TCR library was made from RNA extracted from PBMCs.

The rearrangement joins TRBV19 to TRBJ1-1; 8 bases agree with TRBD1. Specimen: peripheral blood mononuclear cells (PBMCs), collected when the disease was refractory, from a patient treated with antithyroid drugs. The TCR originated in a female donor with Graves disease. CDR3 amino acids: CASSISFTGTGGAATFF. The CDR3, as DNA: TGTGCCAGTAGTATCTCCTTCACCGGGACAGGAGGAGCGGCGACTTTCTTT.